The TCR beta chain under discussion was sequenced for a study of OX40 agonist ivuxolimab in advanced cancers. Across the study: Intravenous ivuxolimab at 0.01 to 10 mg/kg was given to patients every 2 weeks. Study outcomes and limitations: The specificity for antigen of the expanded peripheral T cells was not determined.

Measured with immunoSEQ multiplex PCR; TCRdb has only the in-frame clones, and not every one. There are fewer than 90,000 clones in the sample; 92% occur only once, and 2.8% lies in the top ten. As concerns this clone: Its matching antigen is unknown.

The CDR3 contains 13 residues. Germline CDR1 and CDR2: SEHNR and FQNEAQ (reference sequence). Trimming shortened V by 3 bases and J by 4 bases, and 10 bases separated the two germline ends. The source is an adult with an advanced solid tumor such as melanoma, head and neck, liver or kidney cancer. The sample in question was CD4+ or CD8+ T cells sorted from blood, obtained in a trial of the OX40 agonist ivuxolimab. This sequence joins TRBV7-9 and TRBJ2-7; no definite D call. Here the CDR3 DNA reads TGTGCCAGCAGCTTTGGCATTGTTTACGAGCAGTACTTC. Translated: CASSFGIVYEQYF.